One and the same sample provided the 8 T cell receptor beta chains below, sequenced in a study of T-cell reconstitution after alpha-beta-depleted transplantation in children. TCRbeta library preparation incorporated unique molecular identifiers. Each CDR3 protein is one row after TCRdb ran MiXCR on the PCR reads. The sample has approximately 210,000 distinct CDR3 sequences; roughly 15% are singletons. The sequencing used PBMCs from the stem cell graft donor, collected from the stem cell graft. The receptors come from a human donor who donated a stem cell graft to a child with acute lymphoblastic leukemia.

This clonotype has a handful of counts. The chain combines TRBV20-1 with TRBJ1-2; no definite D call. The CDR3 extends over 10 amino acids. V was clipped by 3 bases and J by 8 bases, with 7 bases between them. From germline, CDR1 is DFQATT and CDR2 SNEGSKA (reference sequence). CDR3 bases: TGCAGTGCTAGTTTAGGCGGCTACACCTTC. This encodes CSASLGGYTF.

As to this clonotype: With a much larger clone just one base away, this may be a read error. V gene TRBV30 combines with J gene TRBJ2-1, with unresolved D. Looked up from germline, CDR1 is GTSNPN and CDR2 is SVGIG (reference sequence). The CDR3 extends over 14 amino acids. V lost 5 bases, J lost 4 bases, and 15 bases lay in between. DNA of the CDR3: TGTGCCTGGTTCTCGACACACCTATACAATGAGCAGTTCTTC. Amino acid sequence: CAWFSTHLYNEQFF.

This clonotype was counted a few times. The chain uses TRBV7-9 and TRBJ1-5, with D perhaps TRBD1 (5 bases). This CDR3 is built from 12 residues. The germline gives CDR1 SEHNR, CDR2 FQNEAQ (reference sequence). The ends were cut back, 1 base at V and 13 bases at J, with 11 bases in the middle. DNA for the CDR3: TGTGCCAGCAGCTTAGGGGACCGGGGACAGCATTTT. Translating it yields CASSLGDRGQHF. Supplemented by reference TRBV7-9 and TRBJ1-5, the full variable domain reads DTGVSQNPRHKITKRGQNVTFRCDPISEHNRLYWYRQTLGQGPEFLTYFQNEAQLEKSRLLSDRFSAERPKGSFSTLEIQRTEQGDSAMYLCASSLGDRGQHFGDGTRLSIL.

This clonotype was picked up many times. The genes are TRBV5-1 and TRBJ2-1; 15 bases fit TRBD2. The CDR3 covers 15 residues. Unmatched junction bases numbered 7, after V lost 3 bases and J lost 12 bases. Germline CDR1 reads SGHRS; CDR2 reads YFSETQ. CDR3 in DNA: TGCGCCAGCAGCTCCGGGACTAGCGGGAGGAGATCGCAGTTCTTC. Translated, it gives CASSSGTSGRRSQFF.

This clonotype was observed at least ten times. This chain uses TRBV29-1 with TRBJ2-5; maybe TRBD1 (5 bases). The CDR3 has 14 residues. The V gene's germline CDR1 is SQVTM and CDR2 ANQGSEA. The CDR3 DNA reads TGCAGTACAATTTCAGGGCTTGCCCAAGAGACCCAGTACTTC. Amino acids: CSTISGLAQETQYF.

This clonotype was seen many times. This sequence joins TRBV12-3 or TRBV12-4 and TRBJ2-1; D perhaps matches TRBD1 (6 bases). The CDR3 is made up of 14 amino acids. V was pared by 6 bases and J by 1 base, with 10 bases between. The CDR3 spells CASSWGTSYNEQFF. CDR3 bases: TGTGCCAGCAGCTGGGGGACATCCTACAATGAGCAGTTCTTC.

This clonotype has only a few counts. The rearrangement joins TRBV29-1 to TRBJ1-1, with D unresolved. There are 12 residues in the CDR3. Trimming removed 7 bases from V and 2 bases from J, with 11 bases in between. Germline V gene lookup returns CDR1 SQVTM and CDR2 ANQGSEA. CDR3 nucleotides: TGCAGCGGTGGGGAATCCAACACTGAAGCTTTCTTT. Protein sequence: CSGGESNTEAFF.

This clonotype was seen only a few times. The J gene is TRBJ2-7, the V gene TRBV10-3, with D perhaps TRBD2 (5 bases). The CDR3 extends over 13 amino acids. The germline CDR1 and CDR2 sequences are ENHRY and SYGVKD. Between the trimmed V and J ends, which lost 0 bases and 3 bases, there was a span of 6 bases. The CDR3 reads CAISESSDYEQYF. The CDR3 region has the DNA TGTGCCATCAGTGAGTCTAGCGACTACGAGCAGTACTTC.